Sequencing of this T cell receptor beta chain was carried out in a study of cytomegalovirus exposure and HLA in healthy donors. The PCR ran on 60 Vbeta and 13 Jbeta primers. Produced via immunoSEQ multiplex PCR; TCRdb's table is partial and in-frame only. The sample contains about 160,000 clones, about 86% of which appear only once. As concerns this clone: Its antigen remains unidentified.

Whole-study results and caveats: Presence/absence analyses supposed approximately even sequencing depth among donors.

The specimen sequenced was PBMCs. The clonotype comes from a woman under 30 in good health and CMV-seronegative.

DNA for the CDR3: TGTGCCGGGACTAGCGGGAACGGGGAGACCCAGTACTTC. This gives the protein CAGTSGNGETQYF. The chain carries TRBV28 and TRBJ2-5; 13 nucleotides match TRBD2. CDR1 and CDR2 from the germline V gene are MDHEN and SYDVKM. The CDR3 sequence is 13 residues long. Trimming at V came to 11 bases and at J to 5 bases, leaving 5 bases not matched to a gene.